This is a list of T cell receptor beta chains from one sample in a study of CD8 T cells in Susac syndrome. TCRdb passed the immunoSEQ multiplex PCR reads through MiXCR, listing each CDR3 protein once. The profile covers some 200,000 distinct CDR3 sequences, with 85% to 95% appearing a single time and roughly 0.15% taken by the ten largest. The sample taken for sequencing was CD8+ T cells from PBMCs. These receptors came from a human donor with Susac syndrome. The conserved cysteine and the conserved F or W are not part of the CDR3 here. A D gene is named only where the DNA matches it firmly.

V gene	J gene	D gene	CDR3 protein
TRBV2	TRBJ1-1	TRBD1	ASSERTGLNTEAF
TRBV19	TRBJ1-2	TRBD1	ASTAVATGAGVYGYT
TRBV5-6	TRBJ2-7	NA	ASHQGGSYEQY
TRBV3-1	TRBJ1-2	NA	ASSQDPRGERGYT
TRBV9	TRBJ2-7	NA	ASSVESETYEQY
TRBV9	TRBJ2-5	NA	ASSEIPQGVQETQY
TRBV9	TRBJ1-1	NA	ASSVGEGGTEAF
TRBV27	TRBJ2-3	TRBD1	ASTSGGSPQY
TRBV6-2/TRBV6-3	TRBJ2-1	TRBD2	ASSLTSGIYNEQF
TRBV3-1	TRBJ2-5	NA	ASSQGSGWETQY
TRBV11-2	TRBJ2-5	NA	ASSLVSRTVTETQY
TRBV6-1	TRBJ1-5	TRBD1	ASSTGQGARQPQH
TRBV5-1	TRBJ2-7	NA	ASAPGPDRNEQY
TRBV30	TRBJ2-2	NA	AWSEQGTGELF
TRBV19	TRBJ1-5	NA	ASTPMGGVKPQH
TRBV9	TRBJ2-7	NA	ASSVVPESYEQY
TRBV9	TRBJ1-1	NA	ASSVAGSMNTEAF
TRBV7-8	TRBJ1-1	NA	ASSPTNTGNTEAF
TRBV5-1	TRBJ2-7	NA	ASSGAEGMYYEQY
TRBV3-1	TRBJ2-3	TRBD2	ASSQGKTSGSTDTQY
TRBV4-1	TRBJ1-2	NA	ASSQGQSNYGYT
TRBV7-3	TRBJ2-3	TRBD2	ASSLSGGQTDTQY
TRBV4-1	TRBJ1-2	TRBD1	ASSQVHGQGYGYT
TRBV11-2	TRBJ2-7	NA	ASSSFAYEQY
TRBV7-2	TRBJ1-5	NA	ASSLHLQGNQPQH
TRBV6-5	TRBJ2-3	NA	ASSYGKTDTQY
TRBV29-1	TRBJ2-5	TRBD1	SVSGQGVETQY
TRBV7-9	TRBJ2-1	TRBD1	ASSLQVGQADNEQF
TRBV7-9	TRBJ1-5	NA	ASSLGRGSNQPQH
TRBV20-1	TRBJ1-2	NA	SATRQPGIYGYT
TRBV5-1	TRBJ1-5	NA	ASSSGAYNQPQH
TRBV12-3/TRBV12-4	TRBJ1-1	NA	ASSRRLIIASGTEAF
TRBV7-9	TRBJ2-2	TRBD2	ASSEGLAGWTGELF
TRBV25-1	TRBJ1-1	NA	ASSEYEVMGTEAF
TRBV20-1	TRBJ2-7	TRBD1	SAGIRGRFRY
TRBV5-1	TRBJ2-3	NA	ASSLGTEADTQY
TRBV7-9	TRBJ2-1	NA	ASSYKRAGWDEQF
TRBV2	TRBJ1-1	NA	ASSGREDTEAF
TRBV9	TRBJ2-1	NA	ASSVEGQDEQF
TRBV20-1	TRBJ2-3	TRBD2	SARPRETSGGPDTQY
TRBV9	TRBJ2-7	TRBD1	ASSVGTGDQQY
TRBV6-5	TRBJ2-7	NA	ASSSRQTLYEQY
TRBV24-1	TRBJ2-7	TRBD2	ATSLRLAGIGAHEQY
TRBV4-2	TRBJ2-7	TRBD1	ASRPWDSSYEQY
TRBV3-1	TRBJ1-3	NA	ASSQVWDPGNTIY
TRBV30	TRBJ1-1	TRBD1	AWAVGTVLGTEAF
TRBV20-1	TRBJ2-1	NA	SARGPPSYNEQF
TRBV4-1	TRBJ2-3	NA	ASSQAGLSSTDTQY
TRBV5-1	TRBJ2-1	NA	ASRPGQNNEQF
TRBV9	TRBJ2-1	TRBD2	ASSATSGKAYNEQF
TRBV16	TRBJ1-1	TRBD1	ASSHSTGAGTTEAF
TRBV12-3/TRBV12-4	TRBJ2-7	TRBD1	ASSLSVSTGPYEQY
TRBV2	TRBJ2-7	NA	ASSPGTISYEQY
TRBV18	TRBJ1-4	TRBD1	ASSPGQGNEKLF
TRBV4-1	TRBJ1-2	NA	ASSQEYAGGGYT
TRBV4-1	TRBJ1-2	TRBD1	ASSLGQGALGYT
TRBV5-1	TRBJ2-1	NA	ASSWRGNEQF
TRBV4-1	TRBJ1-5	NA	ASSQDGSSDQPQH
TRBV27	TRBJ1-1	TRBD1	ASSPPTGSNTEAF
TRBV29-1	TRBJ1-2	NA	SARPLGRNYGYT